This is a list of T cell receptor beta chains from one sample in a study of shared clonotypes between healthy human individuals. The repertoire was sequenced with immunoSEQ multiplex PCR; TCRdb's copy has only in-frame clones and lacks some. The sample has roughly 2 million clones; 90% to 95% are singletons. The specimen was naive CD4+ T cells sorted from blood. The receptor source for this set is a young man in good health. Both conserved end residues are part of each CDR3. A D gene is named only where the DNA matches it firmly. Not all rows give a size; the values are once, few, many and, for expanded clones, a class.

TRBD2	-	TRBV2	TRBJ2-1	CASVASGKYNEQFF	TGTGCCAGCGTAGCTAGCGGGAAGTACAATGAGCAGTTCTTC
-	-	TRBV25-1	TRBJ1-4	CASSHRTGKLFF	TGTGCCAGCAGCCATCGGACCGGAAAACTGTTTTTT
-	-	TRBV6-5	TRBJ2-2	CASSYSITSSGELFF	TGTGCCAGCAGTTACTCGATCACCAGCTCCGGGGAGCTGTTTTTT
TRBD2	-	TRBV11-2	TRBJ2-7	CASSLDRLAGVIEQYF	TGTGCCAGCAGCTTAGATCGTCTAGCGGGAGTTATCGAGCAGTACTTC
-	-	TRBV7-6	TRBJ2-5	CASSYLADGLETQYF	TGTGCCAGCAGCTACTTAGCGGATGGGTTAGAGACCCAGTACTTC
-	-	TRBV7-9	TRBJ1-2	CASSYQANYGYTF	TGTGCCAGCAGCTACCAAGCTAACTATGGCTACACCTTC
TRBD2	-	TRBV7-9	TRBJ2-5	CASSQGSSGSTETQYF	TGTGCCAGCTCCCAGGGGTCCAGCGGGAGCACAGAGACCCAGTACTTC
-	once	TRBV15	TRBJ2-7	CATSRDPGDTYEQYF	TGTGCCACCAGCAGAGATCCAGGGGATACCTACGAGCAGTACTTC
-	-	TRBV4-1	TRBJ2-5	CASSQGITETQYF	TGCGCCAGCAGCCAGGGGATTACGGAGACCCAGTACTTC
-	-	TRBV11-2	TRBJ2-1	CASSSGEAYHNEQFF	TGTGCCAGCAGTTCGGGGGAAGCGTACCACAATGAGCAGTTCTTC
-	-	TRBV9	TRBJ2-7	CASSPEAATYEQYF	TGTGCCAGCAGCCCAGAAGCAGCAACCTACGAGCAGTACTTC
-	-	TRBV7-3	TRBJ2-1	CASSSDGTPNNEQFF	TGTGCCAGCAGCTCCGACGGGACACCGAACAATGAGCAGTTCTTC
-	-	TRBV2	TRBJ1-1	CAKEGRMNTEAFF	TGTGCCAAAGAAGGACGGATGAACACTGAAGCTTTCTTT
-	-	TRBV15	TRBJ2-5	CATSRDLGTGLGTQYF	TGTGCCACCAGCAGAGACCTAGGGACAGGACTAGGGACCCAGTACTTC
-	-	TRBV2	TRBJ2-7	CASNQSLAGKSYEQYF	TGTGCCAGCAACCAATCTCTGGCGGGCAAATCCTACGAGCAGTACTTC
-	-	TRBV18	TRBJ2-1	CASSPPDRSGQFF	TGTGCCAGCTCACCACCGGATAGGTCCGGGCAGTTCTTC
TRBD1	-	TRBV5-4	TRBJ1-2	CASSWGTGDGRGYTF	TGTGCCAGCAGCTGGGGGACAGGAGATGGGCGTGGCTACACCTTC
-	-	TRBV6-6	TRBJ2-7	CAHRQASEQYF	TGTGCCCATAGACAGGCATCCGAGCAGTACTTC
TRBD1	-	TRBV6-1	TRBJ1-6	CASTLDRGDNSPLHF	TGTGCCAGCACCTTGGACAGGGGAGATAATTCACCCCTCCACTTT
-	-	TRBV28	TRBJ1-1	CASSATTEIFNTEAFF	TGTGCCAGCAGTGCTACGACAGAAATTTTTAACACTGAAGCTTTCTTT
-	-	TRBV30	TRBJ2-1	CAWGAREQFF	TGTGCCTGGGGTGCCCGGGAGCAGTTCTTC
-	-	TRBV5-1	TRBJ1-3	CASSSYVGNTIYF	TGCGCCAGCAGCTCGTACGTCGGAAACACCATATATTTT
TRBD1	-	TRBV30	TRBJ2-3	CAWSAGTGISTDTQYF	TGTGCCTGGAGTGCTGGGACAGGGATTAGCACAGATACGCAGTATTTT
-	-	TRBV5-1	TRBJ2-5	CASSLDWGRETQYF	TGCGCCAGCAGCTTGGATTGGGGGCGAGAGACCCAGTACTTC
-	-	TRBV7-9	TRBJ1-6	CASSLLLGPNSPLHF	TGTGCCAGCAGCTTACTCTTAGGGCCCAATTCACCCCTCCACTTT
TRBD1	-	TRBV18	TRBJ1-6	CASSLRDSYSPLHF	TGTGCCAGCTCACTCCGGGACAGTTATTCACCCCTCCACTTT
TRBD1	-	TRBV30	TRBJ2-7	CAWNDRGYEQYF	TGTGCCTGGAACGACAGGGGATACGAGCAGTACTTC
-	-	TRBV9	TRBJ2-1	CASSVGVGVYNEQFF	TGTGCCAGCAGCGTAGGAGTCGGGGTTTACAATGAGCAGTTCTTC
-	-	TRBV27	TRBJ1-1	CASSTYRARDTEAFF	TGTGCCAGCAGTACGTACAGGGCCAGGGACACTGAAGCTTTCTTT
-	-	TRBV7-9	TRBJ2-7	CASSLVQGRDEQYF	TGTGCCAGCAGCTTAGTTCAGGGTCGCGACGAGCAGTACTTC
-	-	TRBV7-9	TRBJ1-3	CASSLTDPKNTIYF	TGTGCCAGCAGCTTAACGGACCCTAAAAACACCATATATTTT
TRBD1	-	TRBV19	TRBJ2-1	CASSRQGNEQFF	TGTGCCAGTAGTCGACAGGGAAATGAGCAGTTCTTC
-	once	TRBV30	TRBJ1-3	CAYSRNTIYF	TGTGCCTACTCACGGAACACCATATATTTT
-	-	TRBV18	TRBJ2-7	CASSPGAGDYEQYF	TGTGCCAGCTCACCGGGGGCAGGAGACTACGAGCAGTACTTC
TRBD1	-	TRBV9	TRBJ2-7	CASSGGTGTNLEQYF	TGTGCCAGCAGCGGGGGGACAGGGACCAATCTCGAGCAGTACTTC
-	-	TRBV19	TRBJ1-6	CASSIEGSGNSPLHF	TGTGCCAGTAGTATAGAGGGTAGCGGTAATTCACCCCTCCACTTT
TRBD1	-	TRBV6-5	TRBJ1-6	CASSFRVGQGNSPLHF	TGTGCCAGCAGTTTCAGGGTCGGACAGGGGAATTCACCCCTCCACTTT
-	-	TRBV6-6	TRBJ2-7	CASSRASYEQYF	TGTGCCAGCAGCAGGGCCTCCTACGAGCAGTACTTC
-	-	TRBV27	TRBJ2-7	CASSPMAGPWDYEQYF	TGTGCCAGCAGTCCGATGGCGGGCCCTTGGGACTACGAGCAGTACTTC
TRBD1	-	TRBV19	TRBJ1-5	CASRDRSEEQPQHF	TGTGCCAGTAGGGACAGGTCGGAGGAGCAGCCCCAGCATTTT
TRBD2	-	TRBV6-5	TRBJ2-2	CASSLAGGPPGELFF	TGTGCCAGCAGTCTAGCGGGGGGGCCCCCCGGGGAGCTGTTTTTT
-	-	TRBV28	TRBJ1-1	CASRSGALAEAFF	TGTGCCAGCAGATCCGGGGCCCTTGCTGAAGCTTTCTTT
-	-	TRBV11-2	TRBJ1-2	CASSSEHYGYTF	TGTGCCAGCAGTTCGGAGCACTATGGCTACACCTTC
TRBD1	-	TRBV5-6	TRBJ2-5	CASSPGAGTGLETQYF	TGTGCCAGCAGCCCAGGGGCCGGGACAGGGCTTGAGACCCAGTACTTC
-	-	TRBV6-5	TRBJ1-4	CASSYRGVGEKLFF	TGTGCCAGCAGTTATAGGGGGGTAGGGGAAAAACTGTTTTTT
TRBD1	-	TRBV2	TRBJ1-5	CASSPTGQGSEPQHF	TGTGCCAGCAGTCCGACCGGACAGGGGAGTGAGCCCCAGCATTTT
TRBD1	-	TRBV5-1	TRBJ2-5	CASSWGDRAERETQYF	TGCGCCAGCAGCTGGGGGGACAGGGCGGAAAGAGAGACCCAGTACTTC
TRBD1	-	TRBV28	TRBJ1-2	CASSFGAGGFYGYTF	TGTGCCAGCAGTTTCGGGGCAGGGGGATTCTATGGCTACACCTTC
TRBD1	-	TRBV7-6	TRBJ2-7	CASSRTGEIAYEQYF	TGTGCCAGCAGCCGCACAGGGGAGATCGCCTACGAGCAGTACTTC
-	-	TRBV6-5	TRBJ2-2	CASSSGPNTGELFF	TGTGCCAGCAGTTCCGGACCGAACACCGGGGAGCTGTTTTTT
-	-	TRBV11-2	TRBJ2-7	CASSLTEVSYEQYF	TGTGCCAGCAGCTTGACGGAAGTCTCCTACGAGCAGTACTTC
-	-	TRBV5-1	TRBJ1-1	CASSSWTGTNTEAFF	TGCGCCAGCAGCTCTTGGACGGGGACGAACACTGAAGCTTTCTTT
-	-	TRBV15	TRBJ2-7	CATSGEFTVYEQYF	TGTGCCACCAGCGGGGAGTTCACCGTCTACGAGCAGTACTTC
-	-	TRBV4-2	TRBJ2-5	CASSQADTGQGGETQYF	TGTGCCAGCAGCCAAGCTGACACAGGGCAGGGAGGGGAGACCCAGTACTTC
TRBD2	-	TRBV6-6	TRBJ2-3	CASSRIAGGGTDTQYF	TGTGCCAGCAGTCGCATAGCGGGGGGCGGGACAGATACGCAGTATTTT